Below, 9 T cell receptor beta chains from the same sample are listed, as sequenced in a study of T cell repertoires in cytomegalovirus infection. TCRdb reanalysed the reads using MiXCR and keeps one entry per CDR3 protein. The sample lists just under 500,000 distinct CDR3 sequences, around 30% occurring once. These TCRs' antigens remain unknown. The sample was cultured PBMCs, taken from culture after CMV antigen stimulation. These receptor sequences come from a human donor in good health (CMV status not recorded). Some clones in this sample may be carry-over from other donors' samples.

V usage is TRBV12-3 or TRBV12-4 and J usage is TRBJ2-3, with D perhaps being TRBD1 or TRBD2 (7 bases each). The length of the CDR3 is 13 residues. Trimming removed 7 bases from V and 8 bases from J, with 16 bases in between. As DNA, the CDR3 is TGTGCCAGCACCCTAACAGGGGAGGGTACGCAGTATTTT. Amino acids: CASTLTGEGTQYF.

The chain is built from TRBV6-6 and TRBJ2-4, with a possible D match to TRBD2 (6 bases). Trimming removed 6 bases from V and 3 bases from J, with 12 bases in between. This CDR3 has 14 residues. Germline CDR1 MNHNY, CDR2 SVGAGI (reference sequence). The CDR3 region is CASSGAGYKNIQYF. Here the CDR3 DNA reads TGTGCCAGCAGCGGGGCGGGATACAAAAACATTCAGTACTTC.

CDR3 sequence reads: CASSHGRGNSYEQYF. The CDR3 bases are TGTGCCAGCAGTCATGGACGGGGAAACTCCTACGAGCAGTACTTC. The genes are TRBV5-6 and TRBJ2-7; tentatively, D is TRBD2 (5 bases). The CDR3 runs to 15 residues. V was trimmed by 5 bases and J by 0 bases, leaving 15 bases between them. Germline CDR1 and CDR2: SGHDT and YYEEEE.

The chain uses TRBV29-1 and TRBJ1-1; 7 nucleotides align to TRBD1. With 7 bases clipped from V and 10 bases from J, the junction kept 9 bases outside the gene matches. The CDR3 runs to 11 residues. Germline V gene data show CDR1 as SQVTM and CDR2 as ANQGSEA. In nucleotides, the CDR3 is TGCAGCGCCCGGACAGGTATCGGAGCTTTCTTT. Its translation is CSARTGIGAFF.

V gene TRBV25-1 combines with J gene TRBJ1-2; 9 bases match TRBD1. Germline CDR1 and CDR2: MGHDK and SYGVNS. This CDR3 spans 15 amino acids. J gave up 6 bases and V 3 bases, and 8 bases lay outside the gene matches. The CDR3 loop is CASSEGYRGLDGYTF. CDR3 nucleotide sequence: TGTGCCAGCAGTGAGGGGTACAGGGGGCTAGATGGCTACACCTTC.

The chain has TRBV7-8 and TRBJ1-1; no firm D call. Germline V CDR1 and CDR2: SGHVS, FQNEAQ. The V and J ends lost 2 bases and 2 bases respectively, with 6 bases between them. This CDR3 region has 13 residues. The CDR3 nucleotides read TGTGCCAGCAGCTTAATATCTAACACTGAAGCTTTCTTT. Its protein is CASSLISNTEAFF. Supplemented by reference TRBV7-8 and TRBJ1-1, the full variable domain reads GAGVSQSPRYKVAKRGQDVALRCDPISGHVSLFWYQQALGQGPEFLTYFQNEAQLDKSGLPSDRFFAERPEGSVSTLKIQRTQQEDSAVYLCASSLISNTEAFFGQGTRLTVV.

This clonotype has only a few counts. The chain is built from TRBV4-1 and TRBJ2-1, with D perhaps matching TRBD1 or TRBD2 (6 bases each). CDR1 MGHRA and CDR2 YSYEKL come from the germline V gene. The V gene lost 2 bases and the J gene lost 1 base, with 9 bases spanning the gap. This CDR3 is built from 15 residues. CDR3 in amino acids: CASSQWGASYNEQFF. In DNA form, the CDR3 reads TGCGCCAGCAGCCAATGGGGGGCTTCCTACAATGAGCAGTTCTTC.

The chain employs TRBV7-3 and TRBJ2-1, with a weak D call TRBD2 (6 bases). The CDR3 is 14 amino acids. Trimming took 5 bases from V and 9 from J, leaving 17 bases between them. CDR1 SGHTA and CDR2 FQGTGA come from the germline V gene. CDR3 sequence: CASSMGLKIREQFF. As DNA, the CDR3 is TGTGCCAGCAGCATGGGACTTAAGATTCGTGAGCAGTTCTTC.

This sequence joins TRBV27 and TRBJ2-7, with TRBD2 matching over 12 bases. Germline CDR1 and CDR2: MNHEY and SMNVEV (reference sequence). The junction had 4 bases not matched to a gene; V was cut back by 5 bases and J by 2 bases. The CDR3 sequence is 15 residues long. The CDR3 is CASSPWTSGTYEQYF. CDR3 in DNA: TGTGCCAGCAGTCCTTGGACTAGCGGGACCTACGAGCAGTACTTC.